The TCR beta chain under discussion was sequenced for a study of shared clonotypes between healthy human individuals. Study-level findings and limits: Generation probabilities were higher for clonotypes shared across all four sorted-subset donors than for unshared ones.

It was CD45RO-negative cells, positively selected for CCR7, that made up naive CD8 cells, with terminally differentiated effector memory CD45RA+ cells excluded. Every immunoSEQ plate was one replicate of a subset's evenly spread DNA. This table comes from immunoSEQ multiplex PCR, and its TCRdb copy is limited to in-frame clones, with some not included. The sample has about 2.2 million clones, approximately 92% seen once. On this clone itself: Its matching antigen is unknown.

V was pared by 7 bases and J by 5 bases, with 18 bases between. The length of the CDR3 is 14 residues. Germline lookup yields CDR1 LNHDA and CDR2 SQIVND (reference sequence). This chain joins TRBV19 and TRBJ2-7; the D gene is possibly TRBD2 (6 bases). The sample consisted of naive CD8+ T cells from PBMCs. The sequence was collected from a young man in good health. Some clones in this sample may be carry-over from other donors' samples. The CDR3, as DNA: TGTGCCAGTAATGGAGGGAGCCATATCGACGAGCAGTACTTC. The encoded protein is CASNGGSHIDEQYF.